These 27 T cell receptor beta chains originate from one sample sequenced in a study of TIL therapy for anti-PD-1-resistant metastatic lung cancer. The time point denotes: pre-treatment sample, taken before nivolumab and TIL therapy. Pleural nodules or supraclavicular lymph nodes made up most of the excised metastases sampled. This was the immunoSEQ v3 assay. TCRdb's table, derived via immunoSEQ multiplex PCR, lists solely in-frame clones and lacks some. Of approximately 95,000 clones in the sample, less than 70% are singletons; the top ten hold roughly 9.8%. Source: tumor tissue, taken at baseline. The receptors were gathered from a person between 30 and 79 years old with non-small cell lung cancer.

This clone was seen only a few times. The rearrangement links TRBV27 to TRBJ1-1, with TRBD1 as a possible D gene (5 bases). The CDR3 is 12 residues long. Germline assignment: CDR1 MNHEY and CDR2 SMNVEV (reference sequence). The V and J ends lost 6 bases and 5 bases respectively, with 10 bases between them. CDR3 sequence reads: CASRSGATEAFF. The CDR3 DNA sequence: TGTGCCAGCAGGAGTGGGGCGACTGAAGCTTTCTTT.

The CDR3 region has the DNA TGTGCCAGCAGCGCCGACAGGTTTGGATCACCCCTCCACTTT. Translation gives CASSADRFGSPLHF. The rearrangement uses TRBV7-2 and TRBJ1-6; possibly TRBD1 for D (6 bases). This CDR3 has 14 amino acids. V was cut by 5 bases and J by 10 bases, with 15 bases left in between. Germline V gives CDR1 SGHTA, CDR2 FQGNSA.

This clone turned up a few times. The V call is TRBV11-2, the J call TRBJ2-2; TRBD1 aligns across 7 bases. The V and J ends lost 5 bases and 5 bases, in that order; junction bases with no gene match: 8. This CDR3 is built from 15 residues. Germline loops: CDR1 SGHAT, CDR2 FQNNGV. The CDR3 loop reads CASSPTGMGTGELFF. The CDR3 DNA reads TGTGCCAGCAGCCCGACAGGGATGGGAACCGGGGAGCTGTTTTTT. Complete variable domain (other parts from reference TRBV11-2 and TRBJ2-2): EAGVAQSPRYKIIEKRQSVAFWCNPISGHATLYWYQQILGQGPKLLIQFQNNGVVDDSQLPKDRFSAERLKGVDSTLKIQPAKLEDSAVYLCASSPTGMGTGELFFGEGSRLTVL.

The chain carries TRBV18 and TRBJ1-2, with 10 bases aligning to TRBD1. V trimming: 5 bases; J trimming: 6 bases; junction bases outside the gene matches: 3. The CDR3 sequence is 13 residues long. Germline V CDR1 and CDR2: KGHSH, LQKENI. The CDR3 region has the DNA TGTGCCAGCTCAACCGGGACAGGGGATGGCTACACCTTC. This sequence encodes CASSTGTGDGYTF.

V gene TRBV6-2 or TRBV6-3 combines with J gene TRBJ2-3; 7 bases align to TRBD2. The ends lost 2 bases at V and 0 bases at J; junction bases unmatched: 5. This CDR3 has 16 amino acids. Germline V CDR1 and CDR2: MNHEY, SVGEGT. CDR3 sequence (DNA): TGTGCCAGCAGTTACCGGCGGGAGATGAGCACAGATACGCAGTATTTT. Its protein is CASSYRREMSTDTQYF.

J is TRBJ2-6 and V is TRBV19; a weak D match, TRBD2 (5 bases). V gave up 11 bases and J gave up 0 bases, with 20 bases separating them. The CDR3 consists of 17 residues. Germline V gene data show CDR1 as LNHDA and CDR2 as SQIVND (reference sequence). The CDR3 nucleotides read TGTGCCGGGCCGGGGTTGGGCTCAAACTCTGGGGCCAACGTCCTGACTTTC. Translated, it gives CAGPGLGSNSGANVLTF.

This chain connects TRBV15 to TRBJ2-1; 8 positions match TRBD2. CDR3 length equals 14 residues. The junction had 5 bases not matched to a gene; V was cut back by 4 bases and J by 6 bases. The V gene's germline CDR1 is LNHNV and CDR2 YYDKDF (reference sequence). As DNA, the CDR3 is TGTGCCACCAGCAAGCGGGAGTTCGGCAATGAGCAGTTCTTC. Protein: CATSKREFGNEQFF.

The chain combines TRBV15 with TRBJ2-7; D uncertain. Germline V gives CDR1 LNHNV, CDR2 YYDKDF (reference sequence). This CDR3 is built from 15 residues. V lost 3 bases to trimming and J lost 2 bases, with 14 bases between them. The chain's CDR3 is CATSSISGNTYEQYF. CDR3 bases: TGTGCCACCAGCAGTATAAGTGGGAATACCTACGAGCAGTACTTC.

The gene calls are TRBV24-1 and TRBJ2-3; 10 nucleotides line up with TRBD2. J was trimmed by 1 base and V by 7 bases; bases with no gene match: 19. The CDR3 sequence is 20 residues long. Germline lookup yields CDR1 KGHDR and CDR2 SFDVKD. CDR3 loop: CATSPRRGLASRGRTDTQYF. DNA for the CDR3: TGTGCCACCAGCCCTCGGAGGGGACTAGCGTCTCGGGGCCGCACAGATACGCAGTATTTT.

The chain is built from TRBV9 and TRBJ2-3; D not certain. The CDR3 covers 12 residues. The ends were cut back, 0 bases at V and 6 bases at J, with 5 bases in the middle. Germline V gives CDR1 SGDLS, CDR2 YYNGEE. The CDR3, as DNA: TGTGCCAGCAGCGTAGCCTCGGATACGCAGTATTTT. This translates into CASSVASDTQYF.

The V call is TRBV10-3, the J call TRBJ2-6; no reliable D call. Germline loops: CDR1 ENHRY, CDR2 SYGVKD. CDR3 length: 17 residues. V lost 4 bases, J lost 2 bases, and 15 bases lay in between. As DNA, the CDR3 is TGTGCCATCAGTGTTTCGGCAGGCGGCCCTGGGGCCAACGTCCTGACTTTC. This translates into CAISVSAGGPGANVLTF.

This clone was found a few times. The rearrangement joins TRBV28 to TRBJ2-3, with 7 nucleotides matching TRBD1. CDR3 length equals 12 residues. Germline CDR1 reads MDHEN; CDR2 reads SYDVKM. The V segment lost 6 bases and the J segment 10 bases; nucleotides outside the gene matches: 7. The CDR3 is CASRSTGQAQYF. The DNA of the CDR3 is TGTGCCAGCAGGTCGACAGGGCAGGCGCAGTATTTT.

V gene TRBV4-3 combines with J gene TRBJ2-7; 7 nucleotides align to TRBD2. J lost 2 bases, V lost 1 base, and 5 bases had no gene match. The CDR3 covers 15 residues. Germline assignment: CDR1 LGHNA and CDR2 YSLEER. The CDR3 sequence is CASSQGWGGTYEQYF. In DNA form, the CDR3 reads TGCGCCAGCAGCCAAGGCTGGGGGGGTACCTACGAGCAGTACTTC.

In its sample, this clone was seen a few times. The CDR3 region is CASSAGTGQSTEAFF. The CDR3 DNA reads as TGTGCCAGCAGCGCAGGGACAGGGCAGAGCACTGAAGCTTTCTTT. The gene calls are TRBV11-2 and TRBJ1-1; 9 bases are a match to TRBD1. CDR3 length: 15 residues. After removal of 5 bases from V and 4 bases from J, the junction contained 8 bases not matched to a gene. CDR1 and CDR2 (germline): SGHAT, FQNNGV.

The chain carries TRBV14 and TRBJ1-1; TRBD1 matches at 7 bases. Looked up from germline, CDR1 is SGHDN and CDR2 is FVKESK. The CDR3 runs 13 residues. The junction had 9 bases not matched to a gene; V was cut back by 3 bases and J by 11 bases. The CDR3 nucleotides read TGTGCCAGCAGCCAGATGCAGACAGGGCACGCTTTCTTT. Translation: CASSQMQTGHAFF.

This clone was observed a handful of times. The chain carries TRBV28 and TRBJ1-1; D possibly corresponds to TRBD1 (6 bases). Per the germline V gene, CDR1 is MDHEN and CDR2 is SYDVKM. V was pared by 3 bases and J by 10 bases, with 15 bases between. The CDR3 contains 13 residues. The CDR3 protein is CASSFRGRDVAFF. The CDR3 bases are TGTGCCAGCAGTTTCAGGGGTAGGGACGTAGCTTTCTTT.

The chain recombines TRBV27 with TRBJ2-6; D remains unclear. CDR1 MNHEY and CDR2 SMNVEV come from the germline V gene (reference sequence). This CDR3 has 16 residues. Trimming shortened V by 4 bases and J by 1 base, and 11 bases separated the two germline ends. Written as DNA, the CDR3 is TGTGCCAGCAGTTCCGGTTGGGGTTCTGGGGCCAACGTCCTGACTTTC. It specifies CASSSGWGSGANVLTF.

The chain is built from TRBV6-5 and TRBJ2-7; D could derive from TRBD1 or TRBD2 (5 bases each). Germline CDR1 MNHEY, CDR2 SVGAGI. V lost 6 bases and J 5 bases, leaving 20 bases between the germline ends. CDR3 length equals 15 residues. CDR3 in amino acids: CASSPQGAGPNEQYF. The CDR3 nucleotides are TGTGCCAGCAGCCCCCAGGGAGCTGGCCCCAACGAGCAGTACTTC.

With regard to this clone: The junction shows a germline mismatch at one end, possibly a read error. The V gene is TRBV5-1, the J gene TRBJ2-5; no firm D call. The CDR3 has 13 residues. Germline V gene sequence: CDR1 SGHRS, CDR2 YFSETQ. The CDR3 loop reads CASSLVVEESQYF. In nucleotides, the CDR3 is TGCGCCAGCAGCTTGGTCGTGGAAGAGAGCCAGTACTTC.

The chain is built from TRBV3-1 (or the pseudogene TRBV3-2) and TRBJ1-4; TRBD1 aligns across 8 bases. The CDR3 loop spans 15 amino acids. Germline V gene sequence: CDR1 LGHDT, CDR2 YNNKEL (reference sequence). V lost 4 bases and J lost 8; bases outside the gene matches: 9. CDR3 bases: TGTGCCAGCAGCCCCCCCCAGGGGGCAGGGGAAAAACTGTTTTTT. Protein sequence: CASSPPQGAGEKLFF.

This clone has only a few counts. This rearrangement joins TRBV6-5 to TRBJ2-3, with a possible D match to TRBD1 (7 bases). Germline loops: CDR1 MNHEY, CDR2 SVGAGI. The V and J ends lost 2 bases and 9 bases respectively, with 21 bases between them. This CDR3 is 16 amino acids long. CDR3 sequence reads: CASSYGGGEGIVTQYF. CDR3 sequence (DNA): TGTGCCAGCAGTTACGGAGGGGGCGAGGGCATAGTCACGCAGTATTTT.

The chain is built from TRBV4-3 and TRBJ2-5; 12 positions match TRBD2. The V segment lost 0 bases and the J segment 4 bases; nucleotides outside the gene matches: 9. The germline gives CDR1 LGHNA, CDR2 YSLEER. This CDR3 spans 18 amino acids. The chain's CDR3 is CASSQEGLAGREIETQYF. CDR3 coding DNA: TGCGCCAGCAGCCAAGAGGGACTAGCGGGCAGAGAGATAGAGACCCAGTACTTC.

This clone came up many times. This chain connects TRBV7-2 to TRBJ1-3; D call uncertain. The CDR3 is made up of 17 amino acids. The V gene's germline CDR1 is SGHTA and CDR2 FQGNSA. V shed 1 base and J shed 0 bases, with 13 bases lying between them. This chain's CDR3 is CASSLDPPANSGNTIYF. CDR3 nucleotides: TGTGCCAGCAGCTTAGATCCCCCAGCCAACTCTGGAAACACCATATATTTT.

This clone was seen a few times. V gene TRBV5-1 combines with J gene TRBJ1-2, with TRBD1 matching over 11 bases. Looked up from germline, CDR1 is SGHRS and CDR2 is YFSETQ. J was trimmed by 4 bases and V by 4 bases; bases with no gene match: 6. CDR3 size: 15 residues. The CDR3 sequence is CASSLGTGGFYGYTF. The CDR3 DNA sequence: TGCGCCAGCAGCCTCGGGACAGGGGGTTTCTATGGCTACACCTTC.

The chain combines TRBV7-8 with TRBJ1-4, with TRBD1 matching over 9 bases. The germline CDR1 and CDR2 sequences are SGHVS and FQNEAQ. V lost 5 bases to trimming and J lost 5 bases; unmatched junction nucleotides: 6. CDR3 size: 15 residues. The CDR3 DNA reads as TGTGCCAGCAGCATAAACAGGGGGCGCAATGAAAAACTGTTTTTT. It specifies CASSINRGRNEKLFF.

In its sample, this clone was seen once. This chain uses TRBV3-1 (or the pseudogene TRBV3-2) with TRBJ2-5; TRBD2 might be the D (7 bases). Germline V gene data show CDR1 as LGHDT and CDR2 as YNNKEL (reference sequence). The CDR3 runs 15 residues. The ends were cut back, 1 base at V and 6 bases at J, with 15 bases in the middle. The CDR3 DNA sequence: TGTGCCAGCAGCCAAGGCCTAGGGGGAGGGAAGACCCAGTACTTC. It is translated as CASSQGLGGGKTQYF.

The count of this clone is one. This rearrangement joins TRBV19 to TRBJ2-5, with 7 bases matching TRBD2. The V gene end was trimmed by 3 bases and the J gene end by 4 bases; junction bases not matched to a gene: 17. Per the germline V gene, CDR1 is LNHDA and CDR2 is SQIVND (reference sequence). This CDR3 is 18 amino acids long. The CDR3 region has the DNA TGTGCCAGTAGTATGCGTCGGGCGGGAGTAGCGATCCCAGAGACCCAGTACTTC. It codes for CASSMRRAGVAIPETQYF.